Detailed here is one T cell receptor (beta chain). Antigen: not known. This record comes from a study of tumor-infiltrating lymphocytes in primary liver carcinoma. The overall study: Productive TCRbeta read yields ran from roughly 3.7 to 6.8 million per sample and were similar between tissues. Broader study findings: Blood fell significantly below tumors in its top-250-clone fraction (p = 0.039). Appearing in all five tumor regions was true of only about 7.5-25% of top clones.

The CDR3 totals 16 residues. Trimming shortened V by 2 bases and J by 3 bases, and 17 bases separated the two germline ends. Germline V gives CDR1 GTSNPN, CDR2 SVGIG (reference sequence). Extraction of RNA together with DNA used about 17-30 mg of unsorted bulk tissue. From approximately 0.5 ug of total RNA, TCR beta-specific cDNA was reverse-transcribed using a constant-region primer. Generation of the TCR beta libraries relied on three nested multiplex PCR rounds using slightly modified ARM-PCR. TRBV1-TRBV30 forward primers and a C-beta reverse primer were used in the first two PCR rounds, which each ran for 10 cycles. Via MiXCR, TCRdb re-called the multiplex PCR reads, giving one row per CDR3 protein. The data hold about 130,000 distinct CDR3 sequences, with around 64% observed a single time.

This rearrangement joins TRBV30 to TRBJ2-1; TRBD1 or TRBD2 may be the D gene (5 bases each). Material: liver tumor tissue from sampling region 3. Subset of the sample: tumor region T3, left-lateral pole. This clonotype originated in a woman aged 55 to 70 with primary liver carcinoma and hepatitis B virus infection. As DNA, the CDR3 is TGTGCCTGGAGTCTCCCGGGACCACCGTTCTACAATGAGCAGTTCTTC. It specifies CAWSLPGPPFYNEQFF.